Presented here are 2 T cell receptor beta chains from one specimen sequenced in a study of PD-1 blockade in classical Hodgkin lymphoma. Each of the patients experienced relapse following autologous stem cell transplantation, and their brentuximab vedotin exposure differed. Through magnetic negative selection, CD8+ T cells were separated from PBMCs that had been thawed. Using immunoSEQ multiplex PCR, the repertoire was profiled, and TCRdb retains in-frame clones only, with some absent. In the table there are over 25,000 clones, about 86% of which are singletons. Specimen: CD8+ T cells from blood, collected at baseline. The receptors derive from a human donor with classical Hodgkin lymphoma.

This sequence joins TRBV5-1 and TRBJ2-7, with D perhaps being TRBD1 or TRBD2 (5 bases each). CDR1 and CDR2 (germline): SGHRS, YFSETQ. CDR3 length: 13 amino acids. V lost 4 bases to trimming and J lost 7 bases, with 15 bases between them. CDR3 loop: CASSRDPSWEQYF. CDR3 bases: TGCGCCAGCAGCCGGGACCCTTCCTGGGAGCAGTACTTC. Based on the CDR3 plus reference TRBV5-1 and TRBJ2-7, the full variable domain is KAGVTQTPRYLIKTRGQQVTLSCSPISGHRSVSWYQQTPGQGLQFLFEYFSETQRNKGNFPGRFSGRQFSNSRSEMNVSTLELGDSALYLCASSRDPSWEQYFGPGTRLTVT.

In this sample, this clone turned up once. V usage is TRBV2 and J usage is TRBJ1-1, with D possibly matching TRBD1 (5 bases). The CDR3 runs to 10 residues. V lost 10 bases and J lost 7, with 10 bases in between. Looked up from germline, CDR1 is SNHLY and CDR2 is FYNNEI. In nucleotides, the CDR3 is TGTGCCACCCCGGGGGTTGAAGCTTTCTTT. Translated, it gives CATPGVEAFF.